What follows is one T cell receptor (beta chain) and its context. Its antigen remains unknown. Method: immunoSEQ multiplex PCR; TCRdb's copy keeps in-frame clones and lacks some. The data show a few thousand clones, 24% seen once. The data are from a study of T cells in localized non-small cell lung cancer. Germline V CDR1 and CDR2: GTSNPN, SVGIG (reference sequence). There are 14 residues in the CDR3. V was trimmed by 2 bases and J by 3 bases, leaving 8 bases between them. Broader study findings: Heterogeneity within the tumor remains possible, as just one region underwent sequencing. Paired adjacent lung recovered a median approximately 57 of the top 100 tumor clones. The highest T cell clonality was in uninvolved adjacent lung, above tumor.

The sequence was collected from a man aged 35 to 69 with stage II squamous cell lung carcinoma. Sequencing used lung tumor tissue, obtained before any cancer treatment. This chain uses TRBV30 with TRBJ1-6; D gene uncertain. CDR3 nucleotides: TGTGCCTGGAGTAAGGATTACTATAATTCACCCCTCCACTTT. Protein: CAWSKDYYNSPLHF.